This TCR beta chain appears in the sequencing data of a study of cytomegalovirus exposure and HLA in healthy donors. 60 Vbeta and 13 Jbeta primers were used in PCR. Repertoires were generated with immunoSEQ multiplex PCR, while TCRdb's copy carries only in-frame clones and drops some. This repertoire shows 140,000 or so clones, 61% found once; its top ten account for around 2%. This CDR3 is built from 14 residues. Germline assignment: CDR1 WNHNN and CDR2 SYGVQD (reference sequence). Deletions cut 1 base from V and 5 bases from J, with 9 bases between. The sample taken for sequencing was PBMCs. This clonotype originated in a male donor in good health and CMV-seronegative. The rearrangement links TRBV10-1 to TRBJ2-1, with a possible D match to TRBD1 (5 bases). CDR3 protein: CASSELTEDNEQFF. In DNA form, the CDR3 reads TGCGCCAGCAGTGAGTTGACAGAGGACAATGAGCAGTTCTTC.